Here is one T cell receptor beta chain with its context. The target antigen is unknown. CDR3 length: 11 residues. Trimming left V 5 bases short and J 12 bases short, with 11 bases between. Germline V lookup: CDR1 MDHEN, CDR2 SYDVKM. This entry is derived from a study of long-term antiretroviral therapy in people with HIV. As for the study in general: It was about a decade after the earliest samples that the 2015 immediate-ART recommendation appeared. Study findings and constraints: Post-ART diversity increased but stayed below transplant donor controls.

Survey-level immunoSEQ v3.0 assays were run. TCRdb's copy holds only in-frame clones and misses some; the assay was immunoSEQ multiplex PCR. The sample carries under 25,000 clones, 86% recorded once. V is TRBV28 and J is TRBJ2-1; unclear D gene. This receptor was obtained from a man aged 35-49 years with HIV. Sequencing was performed on unsorted PBMCs, taken 0.5 years after starting antiretroviral therapy. CDR3 DNA: TGTGCCAGCAGTGGCTCACCGCTGCAGTTCTTC. Its protein is CASSGSPLQFF.